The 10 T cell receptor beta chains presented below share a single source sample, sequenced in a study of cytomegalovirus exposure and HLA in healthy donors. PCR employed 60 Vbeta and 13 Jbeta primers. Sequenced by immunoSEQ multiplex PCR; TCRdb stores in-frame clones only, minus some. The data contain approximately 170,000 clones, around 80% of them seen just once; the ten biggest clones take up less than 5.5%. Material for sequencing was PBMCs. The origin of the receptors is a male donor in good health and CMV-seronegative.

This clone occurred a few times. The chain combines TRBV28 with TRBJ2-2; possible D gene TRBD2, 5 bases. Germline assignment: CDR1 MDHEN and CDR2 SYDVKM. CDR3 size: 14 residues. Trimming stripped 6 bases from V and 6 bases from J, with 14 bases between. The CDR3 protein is CASRGGDGAGELFF. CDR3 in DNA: TGTGCCAGCAGAGGAGGAGATGGGGCCGGGGAGCTGTTTTTT.

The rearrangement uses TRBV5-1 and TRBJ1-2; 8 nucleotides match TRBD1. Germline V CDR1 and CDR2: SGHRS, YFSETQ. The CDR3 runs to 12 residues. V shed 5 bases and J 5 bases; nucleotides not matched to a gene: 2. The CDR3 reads CASRDREYGYTF. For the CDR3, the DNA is TGCGCCAGCAGGGACAGGGAGTATGGCTACACCTTC.

The CDR3 bases are TGCGCCAGCAGCCAAGTCATATACGGGGAGGGGACGCATCAGCCCCAGCATTTT. Encoded protein: CASSQVIYGEGTHQPQHF. This rearrangement joins TRBV4-3 to TRBJ1-5; the D gene is possibly TRBD1 (5 bases). The CDR3 extends over 18 amino acids. Germline CDR1 and CDR2: LGHNA and YSLEER. Trimming stripped 1 base from V and 5 bases from J, with 21 bases between.

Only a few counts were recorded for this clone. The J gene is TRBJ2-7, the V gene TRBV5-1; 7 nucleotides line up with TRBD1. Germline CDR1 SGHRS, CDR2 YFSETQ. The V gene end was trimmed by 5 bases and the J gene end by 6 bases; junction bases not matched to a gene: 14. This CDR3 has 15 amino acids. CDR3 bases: TGCGCCAGCAGAACAGAAGGGGGCGAGAGCTCCGAGCAGTACTTC. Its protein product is CASRTEGGESSEQYF.

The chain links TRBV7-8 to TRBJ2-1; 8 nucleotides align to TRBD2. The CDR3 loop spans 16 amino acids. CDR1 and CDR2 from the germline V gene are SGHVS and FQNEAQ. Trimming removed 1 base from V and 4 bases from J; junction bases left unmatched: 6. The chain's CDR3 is CASSLVGSGEYNEQFF. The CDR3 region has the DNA TGTGCCAGCAGCTTAGTTGGTAGCGGGGAATACAATGAGCAGTTCTTC.

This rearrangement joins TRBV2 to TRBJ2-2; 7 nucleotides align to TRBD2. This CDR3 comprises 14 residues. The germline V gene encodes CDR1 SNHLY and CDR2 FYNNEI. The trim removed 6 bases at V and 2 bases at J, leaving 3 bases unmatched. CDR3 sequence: CASRTSRNTGELFF. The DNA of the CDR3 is TGTGCCAGCAGGACTAGCCGAAACACCGGGGAGCTGTTTTTT.

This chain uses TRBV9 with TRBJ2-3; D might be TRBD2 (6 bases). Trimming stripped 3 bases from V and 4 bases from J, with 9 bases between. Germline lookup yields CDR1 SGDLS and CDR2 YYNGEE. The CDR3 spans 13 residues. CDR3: CASSGGLPDTQYF. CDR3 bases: TGTGCCAGCAGCGGCGGACTACCAGATACGCAGTATTTT.

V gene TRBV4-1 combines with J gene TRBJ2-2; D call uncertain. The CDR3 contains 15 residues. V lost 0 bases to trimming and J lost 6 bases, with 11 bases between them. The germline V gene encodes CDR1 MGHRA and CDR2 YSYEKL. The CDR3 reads CASSQETSAPGELFF. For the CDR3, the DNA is TGCGCCAGCAGCCAAGAAACCAGCGCACCCGGGGAGCTGTTTTTT.

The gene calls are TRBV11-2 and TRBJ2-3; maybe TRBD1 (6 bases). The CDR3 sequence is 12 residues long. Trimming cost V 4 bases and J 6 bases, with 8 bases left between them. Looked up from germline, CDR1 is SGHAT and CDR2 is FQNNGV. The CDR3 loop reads CASSSQGDTQYF. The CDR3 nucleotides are TGTGCCAGCAGCTCTCAGGGGGATACGCAGTATTTT. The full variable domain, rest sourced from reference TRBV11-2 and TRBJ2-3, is EAGVAQSPRYKIIEKRQSVAFWCNPISGHATLYWYQQILGQGPKLLIQFQNNGVVDDSQLPKDRFSAERLKGVDSTLKIQPAKLEDSAVYLCASSSQGDTQYFGPGTRLTVL.

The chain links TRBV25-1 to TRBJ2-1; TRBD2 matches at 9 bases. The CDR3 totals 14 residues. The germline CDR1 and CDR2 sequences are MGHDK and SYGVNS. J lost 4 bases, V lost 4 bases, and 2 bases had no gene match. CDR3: CASSGLAGYNEQFF. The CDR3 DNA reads TGTGCCAGCAGTGGCCTAGCGGGGTACAATGAGCAGTTCTTC.